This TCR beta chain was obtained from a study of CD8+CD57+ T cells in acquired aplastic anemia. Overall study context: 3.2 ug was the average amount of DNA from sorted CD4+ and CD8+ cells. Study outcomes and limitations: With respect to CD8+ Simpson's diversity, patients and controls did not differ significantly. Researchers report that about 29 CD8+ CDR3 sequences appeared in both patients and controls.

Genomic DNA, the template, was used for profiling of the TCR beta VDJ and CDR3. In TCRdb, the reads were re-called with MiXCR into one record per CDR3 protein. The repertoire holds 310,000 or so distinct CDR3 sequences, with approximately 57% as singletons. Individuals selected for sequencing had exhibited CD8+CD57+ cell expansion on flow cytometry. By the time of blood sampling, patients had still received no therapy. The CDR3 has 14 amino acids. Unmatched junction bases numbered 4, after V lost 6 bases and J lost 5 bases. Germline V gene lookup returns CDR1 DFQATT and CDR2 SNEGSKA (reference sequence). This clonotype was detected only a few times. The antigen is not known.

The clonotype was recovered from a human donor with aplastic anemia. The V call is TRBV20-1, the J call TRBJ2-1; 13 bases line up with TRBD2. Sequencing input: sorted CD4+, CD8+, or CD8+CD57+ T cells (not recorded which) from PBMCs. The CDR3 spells CSARGLAGNNEQFF. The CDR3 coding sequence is TGCAGTGCCAGGGGACTAGCGGGGAACAATGAGCAGTTCTTC.